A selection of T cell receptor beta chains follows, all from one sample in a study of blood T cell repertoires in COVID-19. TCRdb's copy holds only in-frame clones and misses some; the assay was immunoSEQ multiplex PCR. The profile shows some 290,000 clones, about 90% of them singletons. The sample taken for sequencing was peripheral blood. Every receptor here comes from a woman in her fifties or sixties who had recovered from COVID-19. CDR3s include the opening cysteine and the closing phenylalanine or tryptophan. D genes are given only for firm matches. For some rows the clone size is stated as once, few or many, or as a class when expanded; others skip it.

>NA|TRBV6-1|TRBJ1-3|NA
CASSRGGARDTIYF
TGTGCCAGCAGCCGGGGGGGAGCCCGAGACACCATATATTTT
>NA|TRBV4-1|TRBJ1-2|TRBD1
CASSQGQGRVDYGYTF
TGCGCCAGCAGCCAAGGACAGGGGCGAGTGGACTATGGCTACACCTTC
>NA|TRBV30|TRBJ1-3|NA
CAWNIGGYSGNTIYF
TGTGCCTGGAATATTGGGGGCTACTCTGGAAACACCATATATTTT
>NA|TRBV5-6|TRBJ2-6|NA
CASSLVGANVLTF
TGTGCCAGCAGTTTAGTCGGGGCCAACGTCCTGACTTTC
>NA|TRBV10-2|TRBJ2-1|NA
CASSLSNEQFF
TGCGCCAGCAGTCTTAGCAATGAGCAGTTCTTC
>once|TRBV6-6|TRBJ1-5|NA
CASISAGRRSNQPQHF
TGTGCCAGCATCTCGGCAGGACGGAGGAGCAATCAGCCCCAGCATTTT
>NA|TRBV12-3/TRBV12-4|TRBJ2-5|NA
CASSPQVKETQYF
TGTGCCAGCAGTCCCCAGGTGAAAGAGACCCAGTACTTC
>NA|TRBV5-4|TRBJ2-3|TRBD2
CASSLGRFGRADTQYF
TGTGCCAGCAGCTTGGGCCGGTTCGGGAGGGCAGATACGCAGTATTTT
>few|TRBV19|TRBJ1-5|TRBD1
CASSIKGQSNQPQHF
TGTGCCAGTAGTATAAAGGGACAGAGTAATCAGCCCCAGCATTTT
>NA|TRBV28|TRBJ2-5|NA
CASSLLAETQYF
TGTGCCAGCAGTTTACTAGCGGAGACCCAGTACTTC
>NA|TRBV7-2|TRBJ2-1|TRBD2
CASSQLAGDNEQFF
TGTGCCAGCAGCCAACTAGCGGGGGACAATGAGCAGTTCTTC
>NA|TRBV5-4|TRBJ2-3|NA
CASRGGSTDTQYF
TGTGCCAGCAGGGGGGGAAGCACAGATACGCAGTATTTT
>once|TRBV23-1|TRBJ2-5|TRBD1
CASSQPRQGVLGETQYF
TGCGCCAGCAGTCAACCAAGACAGGGGGTCCTAGGAGAGACCCAGTACTTC
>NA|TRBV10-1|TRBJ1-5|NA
CASSERGFKPQHF
TGCGCCAGCAGTGAGAGGGGTTTTAAGCCCCAGCATTTT
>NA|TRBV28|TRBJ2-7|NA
CASTKGFRGIYEQYF
TGTGCCAGCACAAAAGGGTTCCGAGGGATCTACGAGCAGTACTTC
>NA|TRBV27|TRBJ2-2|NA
CASSSLYGNTGELFF
TGTGCCAGCAGTTCCCTATACGGGAACACCGGGGAGCTGTTTTTT
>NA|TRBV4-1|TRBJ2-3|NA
CASSQDAGGTDTQYF
TGCGCCAGCAGCCAAGACGCAGGGGGCACAGATACGCAGTATTTT
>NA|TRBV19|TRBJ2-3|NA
CASSNAALRYF
TGTGCCAGTAGTAATGCTGCGCTCCGGTATTTT
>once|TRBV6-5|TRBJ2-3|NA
CASSYLGSGGDTQYF
TGTGCCAGCAGTTATTTAGGTAGCGGCGGGGATACGCAGTATTTT
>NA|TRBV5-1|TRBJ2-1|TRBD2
CASSLSGGDYNEQFF
TGCGCCAGCAGCTTAAGCGGGGGTGATTACAATGAGCAGTTCTTC
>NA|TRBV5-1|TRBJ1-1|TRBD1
CASSRDRGDTEAFF
TGCGCCAGCAGCCGGGACAGGGGGGACACTGAAGCTTTCTTT
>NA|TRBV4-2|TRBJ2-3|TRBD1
CASRDRGRITDTQYF
TGTGCCAGCAGGGACAGGGGCCGGATCACAGATACGCAGTATTTT
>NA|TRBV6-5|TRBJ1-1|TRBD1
CASSRGGQGTEAFF
TGTGCCAGCTCTAGAGGGGGCCAGGGCACTGAAGCTTTCTTT
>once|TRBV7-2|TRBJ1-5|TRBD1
CASRVDRASNQPQHF
TGTGCCAGCAGGGTGGACAGGGCAAGCAATCAGCCCCAGCATTTT
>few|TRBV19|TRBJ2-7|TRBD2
CASKGSGTSGGNYEQYF
TGTGCCAGTAAGGGGTCCGGGACTAGCGGGGGAAACTACGAGCAGTACTTC
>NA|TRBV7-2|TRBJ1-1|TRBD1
CASSLALMGQGGAFF
TGTGCCAGCAGCTTAGCGCTTATGGGACAGGGGGGAGCTTTCTTT
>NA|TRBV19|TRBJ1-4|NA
CASSGAGNEKLFF
TGTGCCAGTAGCGGGGCGGGGAATGAAAAACTGTTTTTT
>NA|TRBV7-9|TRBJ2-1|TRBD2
CASSPRTSGSFREQFF
TGTGCCAGCAGCCCCCGGACTAGCGGGAGTTTCCGTGAGCAGTTCTTC
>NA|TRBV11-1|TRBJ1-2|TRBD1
CASSSTRQGAGGYTF
TGTGCCAGCAGCTCAACACGCCAGGGGGCAGGAGGCTACACCTTC
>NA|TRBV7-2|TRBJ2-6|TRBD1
CASSPRDRGAGANVLTF
TGTGCCAGCAGCCCCCGGGACAGGGGTGCTGGGGCCAACGTCCTGACTTTC